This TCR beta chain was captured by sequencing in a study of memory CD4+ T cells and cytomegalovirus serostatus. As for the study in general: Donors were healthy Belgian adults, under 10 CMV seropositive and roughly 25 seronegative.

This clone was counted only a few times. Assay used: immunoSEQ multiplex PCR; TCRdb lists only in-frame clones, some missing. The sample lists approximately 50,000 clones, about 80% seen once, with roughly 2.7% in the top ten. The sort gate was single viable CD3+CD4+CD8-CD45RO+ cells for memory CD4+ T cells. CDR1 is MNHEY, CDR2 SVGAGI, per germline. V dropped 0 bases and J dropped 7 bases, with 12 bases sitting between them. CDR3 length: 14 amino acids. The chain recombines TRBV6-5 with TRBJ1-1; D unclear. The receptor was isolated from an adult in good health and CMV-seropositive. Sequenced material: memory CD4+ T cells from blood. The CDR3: CASSYSITAGEAFF. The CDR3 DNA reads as TGTGCCAGCAGTTACTCGATCACGGCAGGTGAAGCTTTCTTT.